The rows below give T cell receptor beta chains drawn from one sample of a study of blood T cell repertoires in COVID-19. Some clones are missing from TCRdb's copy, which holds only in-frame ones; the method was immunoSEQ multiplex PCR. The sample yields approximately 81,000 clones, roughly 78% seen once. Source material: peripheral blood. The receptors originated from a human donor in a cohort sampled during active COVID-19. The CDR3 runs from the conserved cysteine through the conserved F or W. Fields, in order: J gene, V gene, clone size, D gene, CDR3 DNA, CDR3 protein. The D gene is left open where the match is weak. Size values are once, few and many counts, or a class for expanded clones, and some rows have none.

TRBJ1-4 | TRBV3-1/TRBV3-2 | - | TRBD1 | TGTGCCAGCAGCCAACACGGACAGGGGTCTAATGAAAAACTGTTTTTT | CASSQHGQGSNEKLFF
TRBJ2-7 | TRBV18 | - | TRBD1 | TGTGCCAGCTCATCCTCAAGACAGGGCTCCGAGCAGTACTTC | CASSSSRQGSEQYF
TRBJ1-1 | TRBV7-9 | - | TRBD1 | TGTGCCAGCAGCCCTGGGACAGGGATGGGGAACACTGAAGCTTTCTTT | CASSPGTGMGNTEAFF
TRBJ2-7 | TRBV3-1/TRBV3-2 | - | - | TGTGCCAGCCGTCAGGCAAAGGGGTCCTACGAGCAGTACTTC | CASRQAKGSYEQYF
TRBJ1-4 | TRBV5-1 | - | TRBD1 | TGCGCCAGCAGCAGCCGACAGGGGGCAGCTAATGAAAAACTGTTTTTT | CASSSRQGAANEKLFF
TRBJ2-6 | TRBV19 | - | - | TGTGCCAGTAGTATAGATCGGACAGCTGGGGCCAACGTCCTGACTTTC | CASSIDRTAGANVLTF
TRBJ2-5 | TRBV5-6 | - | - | TGTGCCAGCAGCTTAGAACAGCAACAAGAGACCCAGTACTTC | CASSLEQQQETQYF
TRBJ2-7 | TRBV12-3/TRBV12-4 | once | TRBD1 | TGTGCCAGCAGGCCAGGGGGCACCTACGAGCAGTACTTC | CASRPGGTYEQYF
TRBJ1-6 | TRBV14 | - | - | TGTGCCAGCAGCCCGAGCTTGAATTCACCCCTCCACTTT | CASSPSLNSPLHF
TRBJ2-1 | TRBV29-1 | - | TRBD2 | TGCAGCGTCCCCCCAGCGGGGGTCCAGCCTGAGCAGTTCTTC | CSVPPAGVQPEQFF
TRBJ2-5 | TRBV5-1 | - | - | TGCGCCAGCAGGAAGGGGGGGATCCAAGAGACCCAGTACTTC | CASRKGGIQETQYF
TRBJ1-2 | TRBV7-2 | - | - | TGTGCCAGCAGCATCCGGACAAAGCCTGGCTACACCTTC | CASSIRTKPGYTF
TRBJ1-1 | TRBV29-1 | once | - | TGCAGCGTTGCGGACAGGAACACTGAAGCTTTCTTT | CSVADRNTEAFF
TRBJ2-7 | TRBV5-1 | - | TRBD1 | TGCGCCAGCCGACAGGGTGTATCGTCTGGGGAGCAGTACTTC | CASRQGVSSGEQYF
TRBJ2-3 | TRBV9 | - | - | TGTGCCAGCAGCGTAGAGGGGGGGGTCACAGATACGCAGTATTTT | CASSVEGGVTDTQYF
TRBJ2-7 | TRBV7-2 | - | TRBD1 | TGTGCCAGCAGCAGGGACAGGGGTTTGTACGAGCAGTACTTC | CASSRDRGLYEQYF
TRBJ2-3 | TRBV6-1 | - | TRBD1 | TGTGCCAGCAGTGAATCCCGACAGGGGACTTTCACAGATACGCAGTATTTT | CASSESRQGTFTDTQYF
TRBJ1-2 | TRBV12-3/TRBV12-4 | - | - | TGTGCCAGCCGCGGGCTTGGCTACACCTTC | CASRGLGYTF
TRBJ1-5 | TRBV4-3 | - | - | TGCGCCAGCAGCCAAAGGGGCTGGGATCAGCCCCAGCATTTT | CASSQRGWDQPQHF
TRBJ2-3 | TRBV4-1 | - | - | TGCGCCAGCAGCCCCCGGGGATCAGATACGCAGTATTTT | CASSPRGSDTQYF
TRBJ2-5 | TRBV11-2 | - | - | TGTGCCAGCAGCTTCACAGGGTGGGGGAACCAAGAGACCCAGTACTTC | CASSFTGWGNQETQYF
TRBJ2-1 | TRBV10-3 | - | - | TGTGCCATCAGTGATGGGGCCAGGAATGAGCAGTTCTTC | CAISDGARNEQFF
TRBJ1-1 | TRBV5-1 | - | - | TGCGCCAGCAGCCTTCAGGGGCTTGAAGCTTTCTTT | CASSLQGLEAFF
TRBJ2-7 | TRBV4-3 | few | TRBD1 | TGCGCCAGCAGCCAGGGACAGGGGCTGGATTATGAGCAGTACTTC | CASSQGQGLDYEQYF
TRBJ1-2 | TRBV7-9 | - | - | TGTGCCAGCAGCTACGGTACCGAAATGTATGGCTACACCTTC | CASSYGTEMYGYTF
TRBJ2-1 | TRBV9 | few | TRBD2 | TGTGCCAGCAGCGTAGGGACTAGCAGTTTGGATGAGCAGTTCTTC | CASSVGTSSLDEQFF
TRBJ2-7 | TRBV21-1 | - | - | TGTGCCAGCAGCAATCACAGCCACACCTACGAGCAGTACTTC | CASSNHSHTYEQYF
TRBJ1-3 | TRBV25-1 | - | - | TGTGCCAGCACCCCCCCAGCGCACTCTGGAAACACCATATATTTT | CASTPPAHSGNTIYF
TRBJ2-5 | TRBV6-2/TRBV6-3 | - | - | TGTGCCAGCAGTTACTCGGGCCAGGGGTTCGGGGAGACCCAGTACTTC | CASSYSGQGFGETQYF
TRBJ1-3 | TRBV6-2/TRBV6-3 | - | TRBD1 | TGTGCCAGCAGCTCCCGGACAGGGCGCGGAAACACCATATATTTT | CASSSRTGRGNTIYF
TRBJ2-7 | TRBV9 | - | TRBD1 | TGTGCCAGCAGCGTAGGGGAGAGTCGGGACAGGATAACCTACGAGCAGTACTTC | CASSVGESRDRITYEQYF
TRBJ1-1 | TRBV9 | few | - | TGTGCCAGCAGCCCTTGGGGCAGGGAGGGCACTGAAGCTTTCTTT | CASSPWGREGTEAFF
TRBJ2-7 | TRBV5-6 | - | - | TGTGCCAGCAGCTTCAGGAACTACGAGCAGTACTTC | CASSFRNYEQYF
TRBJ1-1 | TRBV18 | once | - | TGTGCCAGCTCACCAGGGCAGGGGAACACTGAAGCTTTCTTT | CASSPGQGNTEAFF
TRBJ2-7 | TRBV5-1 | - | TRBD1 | TGCGCCAGCAGCTTGAATCTGGACAGGACTCTCTACGAGCAGTACTTC | CASSLNLDRTLYEQYF
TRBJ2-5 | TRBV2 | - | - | TGTGCCAGCAGTGAAGTTACGGTCGTGACCCAGTACTTC | CASSEVTVVTQYF
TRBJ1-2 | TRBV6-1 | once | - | TGTGCCAGCAGTGAAGCCGGGCGGGGAATAGCTAACTATGGCTACACCTTC | CASSEAGRGIANYGYTF
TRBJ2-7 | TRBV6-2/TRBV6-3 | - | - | TGTGCCAGCAGTTACGCGCGGGGCTGGTCAACCTACGAGCAGTACTTC | CASSYARGWSTYEQYF
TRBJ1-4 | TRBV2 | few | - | TGTGCCAGCAGATTCCAGGGGCTGGGGGAAAAACTGTTTTTT | CASRFQGLGEKLFF
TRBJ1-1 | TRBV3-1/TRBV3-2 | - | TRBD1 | TGTGCCAGCAGCCGGACAGGGATGAACACTGAAGCTTTCTTT | CASSRTGMNTEAFF
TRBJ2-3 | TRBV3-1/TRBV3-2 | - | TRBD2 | TGTGCCAGCAGCCAGAGGTCCACTAGCGGCACAGATACGCAGTATTTT | CASSQRSTSGTDTQYF
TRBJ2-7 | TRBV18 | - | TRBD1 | TGTGCCAGCTCACCATTCGGGACAGGGGGCGTCTACGAGCAGTACTTC | CASSPFGTGGVYEQYF
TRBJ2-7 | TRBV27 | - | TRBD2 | TGTGCCAGCTCAAAGCGGGGGATATACGAGCAGTACTTC | CASSKRGIYEQYF
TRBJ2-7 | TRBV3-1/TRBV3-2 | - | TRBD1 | TGTGCCAGCAGCCAAGGCCAGACAGGGGTTTACGAGCAGTACTTC | CASSQGQTGVYEQYF
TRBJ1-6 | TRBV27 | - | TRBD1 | TGTGCCAGCAGTTTAGAGACAGGGGCTTCACCCCTCCACTTT | CASSLETGASPLHF
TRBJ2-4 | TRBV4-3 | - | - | TGCGCCAGCAGCCAATTCATCGGGGGTACCAAAAACATTCAGTACTTC | CASSQFIGGTKNIQYF
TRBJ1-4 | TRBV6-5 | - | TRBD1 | TGTGCCAGCAGTATGAACAGGGGTAGAGAAAAACTGTTTTTT | CASSMNRGREKLFF
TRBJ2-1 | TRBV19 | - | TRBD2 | TGTGCCAGTAGTATTCCTAGCGGGGGGTATGGTGAGCAGTTCTTC | CASSIPSGGYGEQFF
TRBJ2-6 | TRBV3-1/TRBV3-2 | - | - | TGTGCCAGCAGCCAGGAAGATCCTTACAGGGCTGGGGCCAACGTCCTGACTTTC | CASSQEDPYRAGANVLTF
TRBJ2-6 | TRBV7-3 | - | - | TGTGCCAGCAGTGCGCGGGTCTCTGGGGCCAACGTCCTGACTTTC | CASSARVSGANVLTF
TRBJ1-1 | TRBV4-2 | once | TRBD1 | TGTGCCAGCAGCCAAGATTTACAGGGGTACACTGAAGCTTTCTTT | CASSQDLQGYTEAFF